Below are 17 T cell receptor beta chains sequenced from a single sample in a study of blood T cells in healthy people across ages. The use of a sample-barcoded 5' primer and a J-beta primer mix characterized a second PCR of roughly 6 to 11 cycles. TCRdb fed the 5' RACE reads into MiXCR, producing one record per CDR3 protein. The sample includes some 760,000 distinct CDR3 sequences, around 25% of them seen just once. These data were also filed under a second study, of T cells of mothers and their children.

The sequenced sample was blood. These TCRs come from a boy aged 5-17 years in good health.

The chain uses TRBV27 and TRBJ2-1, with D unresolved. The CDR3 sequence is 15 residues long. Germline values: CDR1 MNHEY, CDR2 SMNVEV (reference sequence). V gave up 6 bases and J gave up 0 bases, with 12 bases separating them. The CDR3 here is CASRTDWLSYNEQFF. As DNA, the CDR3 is TGTGCCAGCAGAACTGACTGGCTCTCCTACAATGAGCAGTTCTTC.

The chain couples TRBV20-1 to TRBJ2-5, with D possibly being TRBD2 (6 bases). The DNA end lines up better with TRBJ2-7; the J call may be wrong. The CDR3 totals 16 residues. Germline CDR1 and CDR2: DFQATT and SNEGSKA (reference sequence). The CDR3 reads CSARAQAGTDSYEQYF. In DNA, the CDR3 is TGCAGTGCTAGAGCCCAGGCCGGGACTGACTCCTACGAGCAGTACTTC.

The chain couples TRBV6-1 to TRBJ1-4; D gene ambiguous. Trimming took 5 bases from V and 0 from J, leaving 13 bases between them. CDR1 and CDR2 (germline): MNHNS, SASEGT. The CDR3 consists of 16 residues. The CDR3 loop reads CASSPQGLPTNEKLFF. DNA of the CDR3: TGTGCCAGCAGTCCTCAAGGCCTGCCAACTAATGAAAAACTGTTTTTT.

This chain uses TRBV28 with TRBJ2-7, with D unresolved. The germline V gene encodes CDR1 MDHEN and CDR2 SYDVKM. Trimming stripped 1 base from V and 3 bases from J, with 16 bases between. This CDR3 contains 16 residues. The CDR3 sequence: CASSLFDTNAVYEQYF. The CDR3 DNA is TGTGCCAGCAGTTTATTCGACACTAACGCAGTCTACGAGCAGTACTTC.

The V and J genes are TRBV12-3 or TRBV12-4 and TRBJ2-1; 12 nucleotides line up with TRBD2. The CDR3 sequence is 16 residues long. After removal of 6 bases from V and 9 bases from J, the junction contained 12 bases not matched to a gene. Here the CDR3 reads CASRIQTSGGYGEQFF. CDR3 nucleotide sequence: TGTGCCAGCAGGATTCAGACTAGCGGGGGTTACGGTGAGCAGTTCTTC.

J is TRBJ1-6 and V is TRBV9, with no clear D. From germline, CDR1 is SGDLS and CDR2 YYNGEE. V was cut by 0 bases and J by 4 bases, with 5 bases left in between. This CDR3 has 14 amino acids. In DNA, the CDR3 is TGTGCCAGCAGCGTAGCTGGGTATAATTCACCCCTCCACTTT. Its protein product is CASSVAGYNSPLHF. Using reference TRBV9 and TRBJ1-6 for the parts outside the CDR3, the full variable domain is DSGVTQTPKHLITATGQRVTLRCSPRSGDLSVYWYQQSLDQGLQFLIQYYNGEERAKGNILERFSAQQFPDLHSELNLSSLELGDSALYFCASSVAGYNSPLHFGNGTRLTVT.

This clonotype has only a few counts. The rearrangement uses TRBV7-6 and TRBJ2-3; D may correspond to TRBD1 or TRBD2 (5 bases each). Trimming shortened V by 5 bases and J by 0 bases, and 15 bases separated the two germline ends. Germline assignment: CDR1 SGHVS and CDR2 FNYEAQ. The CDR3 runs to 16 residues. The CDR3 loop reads CASSEGRKPSTDTQYF. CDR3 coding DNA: TGTGCCAGCAGCGAGGGACGGAAACCTAGCACAGATACGCAGTATTTT.

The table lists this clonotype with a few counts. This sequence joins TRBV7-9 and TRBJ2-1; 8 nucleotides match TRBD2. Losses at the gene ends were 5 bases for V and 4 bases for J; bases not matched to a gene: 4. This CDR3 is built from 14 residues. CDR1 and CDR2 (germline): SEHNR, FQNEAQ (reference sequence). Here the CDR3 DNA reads TGTGCCAGCAGCCAGAGCGGGGGATACAATGAGCAGTTCTTC. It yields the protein CASSQSGGYNEQFF.

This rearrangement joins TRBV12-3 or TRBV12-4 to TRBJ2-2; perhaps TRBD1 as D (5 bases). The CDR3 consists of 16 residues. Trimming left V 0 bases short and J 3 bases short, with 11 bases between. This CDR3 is CASSLAAGPHTGELFF. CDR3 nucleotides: TGTGCCAGCAGTTTAGCGGCAGGGCCTCACACCGGGGAGCTGTTTTTT.

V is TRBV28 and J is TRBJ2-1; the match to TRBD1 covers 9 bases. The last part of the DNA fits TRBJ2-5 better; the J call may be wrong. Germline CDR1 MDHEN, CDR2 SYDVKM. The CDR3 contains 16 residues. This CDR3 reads CASRRTGGTHQETQYF. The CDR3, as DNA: TGTGCCAGCAGGCGAACAGGGGGCACCCATCAAGAGACCCAGTACTTC.

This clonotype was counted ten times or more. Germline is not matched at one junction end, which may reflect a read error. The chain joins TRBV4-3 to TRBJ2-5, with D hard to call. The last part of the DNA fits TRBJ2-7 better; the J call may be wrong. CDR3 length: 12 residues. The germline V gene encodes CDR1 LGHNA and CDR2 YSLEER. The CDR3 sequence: CASSQDWGEQYF. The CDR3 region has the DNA TGTGCCAGCAGCCAAGATTGGGGCGAGCAGTACTTC.

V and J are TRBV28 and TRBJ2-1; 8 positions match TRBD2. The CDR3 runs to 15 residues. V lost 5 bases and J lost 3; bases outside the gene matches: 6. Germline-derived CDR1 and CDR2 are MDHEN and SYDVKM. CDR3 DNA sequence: TGTGCCAGCAGTCCTCATAGCGGGATCTACAATGAGCAGTTCTTC. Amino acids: CASSPHSGIYNEQFF.

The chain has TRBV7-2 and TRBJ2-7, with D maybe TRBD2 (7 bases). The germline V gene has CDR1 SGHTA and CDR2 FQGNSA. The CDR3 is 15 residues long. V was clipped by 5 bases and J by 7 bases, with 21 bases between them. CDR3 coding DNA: TGTGCCAGCAGCGGGGGAGGGGCAGGGGAAGAGGAGCAGTACTTC. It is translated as CASSGGGAGEEEQYF.

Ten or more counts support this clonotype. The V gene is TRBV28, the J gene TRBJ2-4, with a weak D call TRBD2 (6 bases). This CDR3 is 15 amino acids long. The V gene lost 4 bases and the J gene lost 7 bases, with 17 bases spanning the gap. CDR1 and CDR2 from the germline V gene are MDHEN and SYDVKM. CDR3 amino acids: CASSSPSAGRNIQYF. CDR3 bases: TGTGCCAGCAGTTCCCCCTCTGCGGGACGGAACATTCAGTACTTC.

CDR3 sequence reads: CSASTGIQGYTF. The CDR3 nucleotides read TGCAGTGCTTCCACAGGCATACAGGGCTACACCTTC. The J gene is TRBJ1-2, the V gene TRBV20-1, with D perhaps TRBD1 (5 bases). Trimming shortened V by 5 bases and J by 8 bases, and 15 bases separated the two germline ends. This CDR3 comprises 12 residues. Germline V gene sequence: CDR1 DFQATT, CDR2 SNEGSKA (reference sequence).

For the CDR3, the DNA is TGCGCCAGCAGCTTGAGGGCGGACCATAACTATGGCTACACCTTC. Translating it yields CASSLRADHNYGYTF. V is TRBV5-1 and J is TRBJ1-2; D is uncertain. The germline V and J ends were trimmed by 1 base and 1 base, with 11 bases remaining between them. Germline CDR1 SGHRS, CDR2 YFSETQ. The CDR3 has 15 residues.

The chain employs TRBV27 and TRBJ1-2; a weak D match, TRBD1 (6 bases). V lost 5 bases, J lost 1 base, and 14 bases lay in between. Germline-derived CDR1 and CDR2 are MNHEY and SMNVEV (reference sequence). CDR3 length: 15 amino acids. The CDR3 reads CASSPNADSNYGYTF. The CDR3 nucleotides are TGTGCCAGCAGTCCTAATGCGGACAGTAACTATGGCTACACCTTC.